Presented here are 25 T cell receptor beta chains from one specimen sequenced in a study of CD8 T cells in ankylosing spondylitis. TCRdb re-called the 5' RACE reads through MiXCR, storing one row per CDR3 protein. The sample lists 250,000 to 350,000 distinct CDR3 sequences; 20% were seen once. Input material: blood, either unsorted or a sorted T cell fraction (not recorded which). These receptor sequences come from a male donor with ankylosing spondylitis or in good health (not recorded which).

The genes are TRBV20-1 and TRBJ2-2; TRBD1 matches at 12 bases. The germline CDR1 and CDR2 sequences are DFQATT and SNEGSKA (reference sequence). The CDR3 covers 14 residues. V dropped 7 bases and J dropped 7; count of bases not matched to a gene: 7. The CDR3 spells CSVPGQGAVGELFF. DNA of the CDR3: TGCAGTGTTCCGGGACAGGGGGCGGTCGGGGAGCTGTTTTTT.

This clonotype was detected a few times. CDR3 protein: CASSFSTGGSNEQFF. The CDR3 DNA follows: TGTGCCAGCAGTTTTTCGACAGGGGGCTCCAATGAGCAGTTCTTC. The chain links TRBV12-3 or TRBV12-4 to TRBJ2-1, with 10 positions matching TRBD1. Trimming cost V 3 bases and J 6 bases; bases outside gene matches: 5. This CDR3 comprises 15 residues.

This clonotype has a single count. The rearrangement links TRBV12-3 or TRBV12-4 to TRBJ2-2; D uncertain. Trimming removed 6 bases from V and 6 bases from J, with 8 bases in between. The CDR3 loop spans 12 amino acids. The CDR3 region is CASSPEAGELFF. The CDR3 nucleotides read TGTGCCAGCAGCCCAGAAGCCGGGGAGCTGTTTTTT.

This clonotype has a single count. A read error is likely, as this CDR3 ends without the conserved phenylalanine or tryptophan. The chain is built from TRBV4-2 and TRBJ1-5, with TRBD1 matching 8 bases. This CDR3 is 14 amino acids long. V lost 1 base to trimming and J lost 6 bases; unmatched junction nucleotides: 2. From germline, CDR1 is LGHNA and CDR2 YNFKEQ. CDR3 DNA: TGTGCCAGCAGCCAAGGGACAGGGACTCAGCCCCAGCATATT. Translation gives CASSQGTGTQPQHI.

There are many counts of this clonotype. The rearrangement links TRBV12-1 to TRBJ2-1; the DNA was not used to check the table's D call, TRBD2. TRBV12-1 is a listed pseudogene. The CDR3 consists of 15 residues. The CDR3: CASTIAGGRGNEQFF. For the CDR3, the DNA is TGTGCCAGCACCATAGCGGGAGGGCGCGGAAATGAGCAGTTCTTC.

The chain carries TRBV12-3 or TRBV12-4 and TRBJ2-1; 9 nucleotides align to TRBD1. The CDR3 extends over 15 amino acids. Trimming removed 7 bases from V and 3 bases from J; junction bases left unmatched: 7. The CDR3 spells CASKLQGAGYNEQFF. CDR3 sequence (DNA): TGTGCCAGCAAGCTACAGGGGGCTGGCTACAATGAGCAGTTCTTC.

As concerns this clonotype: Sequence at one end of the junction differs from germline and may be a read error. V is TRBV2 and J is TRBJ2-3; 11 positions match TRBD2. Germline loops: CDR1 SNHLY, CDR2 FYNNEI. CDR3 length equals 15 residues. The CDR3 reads CTSSDASGGLDTQYF. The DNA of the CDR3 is TGTACCAGCAGTGATGCTAGCGGGGGGCTAGATACGCAGTATTTT. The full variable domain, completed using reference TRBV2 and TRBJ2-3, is EPEVTQTPSHQVTQMGQEVILRCVPISNHLYFYWYRQILGQKVEFLVSFYNNEISEKSEIFDDQFSVERPDGSNFTLKIRSTKLEDSAMYFCTSSDASGGLDTQYFGPGTRLTVL.

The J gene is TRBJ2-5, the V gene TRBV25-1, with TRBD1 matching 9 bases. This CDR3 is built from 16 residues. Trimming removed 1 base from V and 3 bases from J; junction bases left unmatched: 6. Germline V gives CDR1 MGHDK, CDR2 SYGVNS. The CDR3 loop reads CASSEWGQGGKETQYF. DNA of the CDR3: TGTGCCAGCAGTGAATGGGGACAGGGCGGTAAAGAGACCCAGTACTTC.

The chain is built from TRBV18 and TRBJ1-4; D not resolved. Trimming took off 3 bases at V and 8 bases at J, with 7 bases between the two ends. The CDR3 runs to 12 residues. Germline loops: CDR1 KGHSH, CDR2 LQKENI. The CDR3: CASSPLGEKLFF. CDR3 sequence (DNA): TGTGCCAGCTCACCCTTGGGGGAAAAACTGTTTTTT.

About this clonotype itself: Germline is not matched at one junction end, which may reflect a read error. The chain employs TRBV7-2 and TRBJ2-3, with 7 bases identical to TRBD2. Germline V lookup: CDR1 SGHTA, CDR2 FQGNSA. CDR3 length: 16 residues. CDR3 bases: TGTGCCACCAGCTTAGGACTAGTGGCCCGGGCAGATACGCAGTATTTT. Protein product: CATSLGLVARADTQYF.

The CDR3 DNA reads as TGTGCCAGCAGTCTGGGAGGTAGCGGGAGAGGGAACAATGAGCAGTTCTTC. Its protein product is CASSLGGSGRGNNEQFF. The rearrangement uses TRBV12-3 or TRBV12-4 and TRBJ2-1; 9 bases are a match to TRBD2. V lost 5 bases to trimming and J lost 5 bases; unmatched junction nucleotides: 13. This CDR3 has 17 amino acids.

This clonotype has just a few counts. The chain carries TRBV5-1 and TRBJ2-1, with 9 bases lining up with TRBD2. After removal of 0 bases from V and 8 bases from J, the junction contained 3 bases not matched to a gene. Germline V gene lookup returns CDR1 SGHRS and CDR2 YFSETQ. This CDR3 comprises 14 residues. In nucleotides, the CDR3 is TGCGCCAGCAGCTTGGGGGCGGGAGGGGATGAGCAGTTCTTC. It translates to CASSLGAGGDEQFF.

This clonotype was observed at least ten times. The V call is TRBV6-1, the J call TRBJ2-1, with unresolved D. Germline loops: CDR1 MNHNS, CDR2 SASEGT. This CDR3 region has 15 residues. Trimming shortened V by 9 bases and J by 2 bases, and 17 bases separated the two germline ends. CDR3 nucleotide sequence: TGTGCCAGTCAGAATGGGGTGTCGACCTACAATGAGCAGTTCTTC. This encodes CASQNGVSTYNEQFF.

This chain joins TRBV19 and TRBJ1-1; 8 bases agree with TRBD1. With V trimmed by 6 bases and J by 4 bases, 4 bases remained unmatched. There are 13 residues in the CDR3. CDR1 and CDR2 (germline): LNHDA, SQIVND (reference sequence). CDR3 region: CASSGQGGTEAFF. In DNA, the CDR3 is TGTGCCAGTAGCGGACAGGGAGGCACTGAAGCTTTCTTT.

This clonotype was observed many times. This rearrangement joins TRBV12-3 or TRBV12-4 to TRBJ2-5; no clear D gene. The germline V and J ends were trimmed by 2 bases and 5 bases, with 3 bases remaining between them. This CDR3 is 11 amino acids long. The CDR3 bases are TGTGCCAGCAGTTTATTTGAGACCCAGTACTTC. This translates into CASSLFETQYF.

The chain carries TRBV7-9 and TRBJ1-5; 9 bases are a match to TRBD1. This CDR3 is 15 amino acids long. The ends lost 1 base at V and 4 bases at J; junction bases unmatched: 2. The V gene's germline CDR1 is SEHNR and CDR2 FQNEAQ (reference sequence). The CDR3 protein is CASSLDGTGNQPQHF. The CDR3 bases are TGTGCCAGCAGCTTAGATGGGACAGGGAATCAGCCCCAGCATTTT.

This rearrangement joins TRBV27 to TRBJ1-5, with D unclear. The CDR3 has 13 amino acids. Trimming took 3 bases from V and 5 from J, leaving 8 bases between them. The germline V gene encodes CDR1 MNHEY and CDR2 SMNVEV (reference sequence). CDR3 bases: TGTGCCAGCAGTTTGTGGGAAGATCAGCCCCAGCATTTT. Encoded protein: CASSLWEDQPQHF.

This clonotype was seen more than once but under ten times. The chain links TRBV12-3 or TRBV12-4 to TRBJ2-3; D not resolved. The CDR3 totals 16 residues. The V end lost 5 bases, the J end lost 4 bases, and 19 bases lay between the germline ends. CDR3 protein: CASSHWLDPRADTQYF. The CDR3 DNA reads TGTGCCAGCAGTCATTGGCTGGACCCCCGAGCAGATACGCAGTATTTT.

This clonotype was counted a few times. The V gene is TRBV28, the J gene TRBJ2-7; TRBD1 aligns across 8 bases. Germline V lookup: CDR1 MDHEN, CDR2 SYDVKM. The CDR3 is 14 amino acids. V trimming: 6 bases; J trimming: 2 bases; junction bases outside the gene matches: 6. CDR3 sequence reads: CASRSRDRPYEQYV. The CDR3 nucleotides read TGTGCCAGCAGAAGCCGGGACAGGCCCTACGAGCAGTACGTC.

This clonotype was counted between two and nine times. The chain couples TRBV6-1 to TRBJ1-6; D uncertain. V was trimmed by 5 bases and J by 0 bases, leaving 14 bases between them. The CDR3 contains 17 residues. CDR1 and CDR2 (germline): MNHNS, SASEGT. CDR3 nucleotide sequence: TGTGCCAGCAGTCCTGGACCCCCGAGCTCCTATAATTCACCCCTCCACTTT. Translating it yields CASSPGPPSSYNSPLHF.

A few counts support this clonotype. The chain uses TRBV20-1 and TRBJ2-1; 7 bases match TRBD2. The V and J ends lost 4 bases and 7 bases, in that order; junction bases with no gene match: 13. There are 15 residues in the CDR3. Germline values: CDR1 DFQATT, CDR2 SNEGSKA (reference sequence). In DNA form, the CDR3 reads TGCAGTGCTACCCCGTGGGGGACTAACTCGAATGAGCAGTTCTTC. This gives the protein CSATPWGTNSNEQFF.

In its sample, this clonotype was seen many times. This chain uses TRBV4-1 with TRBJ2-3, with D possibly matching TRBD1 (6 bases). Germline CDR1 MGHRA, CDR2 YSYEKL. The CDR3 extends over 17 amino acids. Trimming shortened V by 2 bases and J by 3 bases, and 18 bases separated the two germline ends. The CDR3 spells CASSQPLRGRGTDTQYF. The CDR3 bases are TGCGCCAGCAGCCAACCCCTCAGGGGAAGGGGTACAGATACGCAGTATTTT.

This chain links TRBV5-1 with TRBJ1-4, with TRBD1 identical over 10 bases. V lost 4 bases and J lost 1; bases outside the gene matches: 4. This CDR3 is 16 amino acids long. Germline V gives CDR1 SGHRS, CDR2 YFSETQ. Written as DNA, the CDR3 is TGCGCCAGCAGCCCCGGGACAGGGGTAACTAATGAAAAACTGTTTTTT. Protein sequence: CASSPGTGVTNEKLFF.

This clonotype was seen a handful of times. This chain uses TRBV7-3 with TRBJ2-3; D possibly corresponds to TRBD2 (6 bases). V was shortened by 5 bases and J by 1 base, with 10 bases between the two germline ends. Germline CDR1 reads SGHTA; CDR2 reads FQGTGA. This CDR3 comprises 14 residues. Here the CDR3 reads CASSPWGGTDTQYF. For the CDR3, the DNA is TGTGCCAGCAGCCCCTGGGGGGGCACAGATACGCAGTATTTT.

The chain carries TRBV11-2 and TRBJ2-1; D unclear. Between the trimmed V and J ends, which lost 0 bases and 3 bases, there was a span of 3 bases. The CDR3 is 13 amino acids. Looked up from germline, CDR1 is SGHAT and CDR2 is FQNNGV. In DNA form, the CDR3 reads TGTGCCAGCAGCTTAGACGTCTACAATGAGCAGTTCTTC. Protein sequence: CASSLDVYNEQFF.